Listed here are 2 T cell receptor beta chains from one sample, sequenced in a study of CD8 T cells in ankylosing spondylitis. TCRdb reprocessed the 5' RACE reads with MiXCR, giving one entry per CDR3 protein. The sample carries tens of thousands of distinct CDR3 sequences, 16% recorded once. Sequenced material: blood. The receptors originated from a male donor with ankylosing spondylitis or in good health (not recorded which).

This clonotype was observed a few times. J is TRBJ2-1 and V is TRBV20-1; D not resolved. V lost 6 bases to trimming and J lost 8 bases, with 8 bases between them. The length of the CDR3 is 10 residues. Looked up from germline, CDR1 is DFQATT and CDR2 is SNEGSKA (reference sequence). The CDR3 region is CSAVDHEQFF. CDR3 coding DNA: TGCAGTGCAGTTGACCATGAGCAGTTCTTC.

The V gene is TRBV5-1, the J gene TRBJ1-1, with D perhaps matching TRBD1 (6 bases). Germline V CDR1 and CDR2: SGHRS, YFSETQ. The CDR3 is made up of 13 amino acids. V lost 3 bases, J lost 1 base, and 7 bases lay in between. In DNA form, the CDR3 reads TGCGCCAGCAGCTGGGGACAGAACACTGAAGCTTTCTTT. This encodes CASSWGQNTEAFF.